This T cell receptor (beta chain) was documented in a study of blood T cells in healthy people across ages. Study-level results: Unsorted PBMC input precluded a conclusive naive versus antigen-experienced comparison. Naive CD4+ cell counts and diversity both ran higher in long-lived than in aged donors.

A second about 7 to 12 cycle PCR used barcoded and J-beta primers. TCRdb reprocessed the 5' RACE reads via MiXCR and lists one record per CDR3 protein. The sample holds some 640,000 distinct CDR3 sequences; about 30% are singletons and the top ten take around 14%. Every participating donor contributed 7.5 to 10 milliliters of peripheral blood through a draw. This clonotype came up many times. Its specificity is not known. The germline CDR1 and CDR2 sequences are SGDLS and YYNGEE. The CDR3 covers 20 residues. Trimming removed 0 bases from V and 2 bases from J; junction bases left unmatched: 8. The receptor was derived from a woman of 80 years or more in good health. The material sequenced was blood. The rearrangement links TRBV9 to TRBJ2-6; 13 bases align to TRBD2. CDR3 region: CASSVARFGTSGAGANVLTF. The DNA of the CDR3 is TGTGCCAGCAGCGTAGCTCGATTTGGGACTAGCGGGGCTGGGGCCAACGTCCTGACTTTC. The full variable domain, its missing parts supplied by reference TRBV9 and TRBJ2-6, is DSGVTQTPKHLITATGQRVTLRCSPRSGDLSVYWYQQSLDQGLQFLIQYYNGEERAKGNILERFSAQQFPDLHSELNLSSLELGDSALYFCASSVARFGTSGAGANVLTFGAGSRLTVL.